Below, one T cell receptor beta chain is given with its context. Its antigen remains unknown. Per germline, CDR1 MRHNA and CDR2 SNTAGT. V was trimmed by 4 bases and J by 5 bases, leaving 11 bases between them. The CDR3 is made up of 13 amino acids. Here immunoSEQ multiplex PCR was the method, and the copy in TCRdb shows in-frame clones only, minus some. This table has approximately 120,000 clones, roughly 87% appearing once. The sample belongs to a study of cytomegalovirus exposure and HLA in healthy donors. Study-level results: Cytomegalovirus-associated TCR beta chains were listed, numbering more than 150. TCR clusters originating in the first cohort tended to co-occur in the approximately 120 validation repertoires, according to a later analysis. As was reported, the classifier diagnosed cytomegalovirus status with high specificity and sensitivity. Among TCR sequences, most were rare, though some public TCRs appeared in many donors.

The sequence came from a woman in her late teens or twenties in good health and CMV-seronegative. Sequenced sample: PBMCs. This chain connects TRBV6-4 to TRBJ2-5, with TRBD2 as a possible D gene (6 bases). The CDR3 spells CASSVGAGETQYF. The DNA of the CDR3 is TGTGCCAGCAGTGTCGGGGCGGGGGAGACCCAGTACTTC.